This T cell receptor (beta chain) was sequenced for a study of cytomegalovirus exposure and HLA in healthy donors. Overall study: The early release's HLA-typed donors yielded approximately 85 million unique TCRs.

In this sample, this clone turned up a few times. Its matching antigen is unknown. Trimming left V 6 bases short and J 7 bases short, with 19 bases between. The CDR3 runs 16 residues. The V gene's germline CDR1 is SGHDN and CDR2 FVKESK. PCR amplification relied on 60 Vbeta primers (plus 13 Jbeta primers). Here immunoSEQ multiplex PCR was the method, and the copy in TCRdb shows in-frame clones only, minus some. The sample has roughly 160,000 clones, over 80% seen once. Findings and caveats of the study: Available immune exposure information covered CMV serostatus only.

The chain couples TRBV14 to TRBJ1-6; maybe TRBD1 (5 bases). Sequenced sample: PBMCs. The source of this sequence is a boy between 2 and 10 years old in good health and CMV-seronegative. The CDR3 DNA sequence: TGTGCCAGCAGTGGAAAGGGGAAGGGGTGGAATTCACCCCTCCACTTT. Its translation is CASSGKGKGWNSPLHF.